This T cell receptor (beta chain) was retrieved from a study of blood T cell repertoires in COVID-19. This CDR3 spans 14 amino acids. Trimming took 4 bases from V and 8 from J, leaving 18 bases between them. CDR1 LGHDT and CDR2 YNNKEL come from the germline V gene (reference sequence). Repertoires were generated with immunoSEQ multiplex PCR, while TCRdb's copy carries only in-frame clones and drops some. The sample has about 180,000 clones; roughly 82% are singletons. This clonotype was obtained from a woman between 65 and 79 years old with acute or convalescent COVID-19. V and J are TRBV3-1 (or the pseudogene TRBV3-2) and TRBJ2-7; the D gene is possibly TRBD2 (5 bases). The sequenced sample was peripheral blood. The CDR3 reads CASSPQDRGGQQYF. The CDR3 region has the DNA TGTGCCAGCAGCCCCCAGGACCGCGGCGGGCAGCAGTACTTC.